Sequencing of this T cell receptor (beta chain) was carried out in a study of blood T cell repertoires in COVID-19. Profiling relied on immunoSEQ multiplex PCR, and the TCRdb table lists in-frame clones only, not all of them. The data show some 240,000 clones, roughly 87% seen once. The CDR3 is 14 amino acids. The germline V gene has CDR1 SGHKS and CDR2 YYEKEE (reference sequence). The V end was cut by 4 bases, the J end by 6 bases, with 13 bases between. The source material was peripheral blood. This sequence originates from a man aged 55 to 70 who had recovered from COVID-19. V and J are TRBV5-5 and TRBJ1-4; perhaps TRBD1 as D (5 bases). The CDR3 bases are TGTGCCAGCAGCGCGGACCTAGGGGATGAAAAACTGTTTTTT. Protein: CASSADLGDEKLFF.